The 19 T cell receptor beta chains below were found in one sample sequenced in a study of vaccination and CD4 T cells after COVID-19 (dated by TCRdb to between 2021 and 2023). Libraries were made using PCR. Sequencing instrument: Illumina iSeq 100. DNA from cultured CD4+ T cells was subjected to TCR sequencing with the Oncomine TCR Beta short-read assay at the Johns Hopkins FTIC core. The public reads were reanalyzed by TCRdb: fastp trimming at Q25, MiXCR alignment, in-frame beta chains only. Every entry covers one CDR3 protein and lists the most common genes and DNA from its rows. The table for this sample lists about 15,000 distinct CDR3 sequences; over 65% of them were counted only once. Clones ranked in the top ten supply over 15% of the sample. The sample's treatment or condition label is to be understood as: approximately nine-day PBMC culture with coronavirus spike peptide pools or control peptides (ViraFEST assay).

Their antigen targets remain unknown. The sequencing input was CD4+ T cells from blood, cultured in vitro. The receptors shown here come from a human donor who had recovered from COVID-19.

The rearrangement links TRBV15 to TRBJ2-3; 11 bases fit TRBD2. Germline CDR1 and CDR2: LNHNV and YYDKDF (reference sequence). The CDR3 is 17 amino acids. The V and J ends lost 3 bases and 0 bases, in that order; junction bases with no gene match: 5. This CDR3 is CATSRGLAVPSTDTQYF. The CDR3 region has the DNA TGTGCCACCAGCAGGGGACTAGCGGTCCCTAGCACAGATACGCAGTATTTT.

The chain joins TRBV20-1 to TRBJ2-1; 15 nucleotides line up with TRBD2. The DNA end favors TRBJ2-7, so the J call may be wrong. The CDR3 has 15 residues. The germline gives CDR1 DFQATT, CDR2 SNEGSKA (reference sequence). This CDR3 is CSASDRTSGGDEQYF. CDR3 DNA: TGCAGTGCTAGTGATCGGACTAGCGGGGGGGACGAGCAGTACTTC.

This clonotype has more than one count but fewer than ten. This chain uses TRBV6-2 or TRBV6-3 with TRBJ2-5, with TRBD2 matching over 9 bases. Germline CDR1 MNHEY, CDR2 SVGEGT. There are 16 residues in the CDR3. J was trimmed by 2 bases and V by 3 bases; bases with no gene match: 7. This CDR3 reads CASSYSGSGGQETQYF. In nucleotides, the CDR3 is TGTGCCAGCAGTTATAGCGGGAGTGGGGGGCAAGAGACCCAGTACTTC.

The J gene is TRBJ1-1, the V gene TRBV20-1; D is possibly TRBD1 (5 bases). V was cut by 3 bases and J by 1 base, with 9 bases left in between. Germline V CDR1 and CDR2: DFQATT, SNEGSKA (reference sequence). The CDR3 is made up of 13 amino acids. The CDR3 region has the DNA TGCAGTGCTAGTGCAGGGCCGAACACTGAAGCTTTCTTT. Amino acids: CSASAGPNTEAFF.

The CDR3 region is CSARDGEGPSEAFF. The CDR3 nucleotides are TGCAGTGCTAGAGATGGGGAGGGACCAAGTGAAGCTTTCTTT. The chain carries TRBV20-1 and TRBJ1-1; TRBD1 is a possible D gene (5 bases). This CDR3 is built from 14 residues. Between the trimmed V and J ends, which lost 0 bases and 7 bases, there was a span of 15 bases. In germline, CDR1 is DFQATT, CDR2 SNEGSKA (reference sequence).

The J gene is TRBJ2-5, the V gene TRBV5-4; no firm D call. The V and J ends lost 6 bases and 2 bases respectively, with 14 bases between them. Per the germline V gene, CDR1 is SGHNT and CDR2 is YYREEE (reference sequence). The CDR3 loop spans 14 amino acids. The CDR3 protein is CASTIRSPQETQYF. The CDR3 DNA is TGTGCCAGCACCATCCGGTCCCCTCAAGAGACCCAGTACTTC.

The chain couples TRBV7-9 to TRBJ2-2; TRBD1 matches at 9 bases. Germline CDR1 SEHNR, CDR2 FQNEAQ (reference sequence). V shed 6 bases, J shed 6 bases, and the junction held 5 bases outside the gene matches. The CDR3 is 14 residues long. This chain's CDR3 is CASRPGTGSGELFF. For the CDR3, the DNA is TGTGCCAGCAGGCCCGGGACAGGGTCCGGGGAGCTGTTTTTT.

The J gene is TRBJ1-2, the V gene TRBV19; TRBD1 is a possible D gene (5 bases). This CDR3 has 15 amino acids. The V gene's germline CDR1 is LNHDA and CDR2 SQIVND (reference sequence). With 11 bases removed from V and 7 bases from J, the gap between germline ends came to 26 bases. CDR3 in DNA: TGTGCCTCCCTTAATGAAGGGGCTTTGTTTGGTGGCTACACCTTC. As protein: CASLNEGALFGGYTF.

The chain uses TRBV29-1 and TRBJ1-2; 8 nucleotides agree with TRBD1. CDR1 is SQVTM, CDR2 ANQGSEA, per germline. V shed 7 bases and J 6 bases; nucleotides not matched to a gene: 10. The length of the CDR3 is 13 residues. In nucleotides, the CDR3 is TGCAGCGGAGGGGAGAGGACAGGGCATGGCTACACCTTC. Its protein is CSGGERTGHGYTF.

V is TRBV18 and J is TRBJ2-1; tentative D call: TRBD1 (5 bases). This CDR3 comprises 15 residues. V was clipped by 1 base and J by 7 bases, with 14 bases between them. The germline V gene encodes CDR1 KGHSH and CDR2 LQKENI. The CDR3 spells CASSPLQGSRNEQFF. CDR3 coding DNA: TGTGCCAGCTCACCACTCCAGGGATCGAGGAATGAGCAGTTCTTC.

This chain links TRBV19 with TRBJ2-1; weak D call: TRBD2 (7 bases). With 5 bases removed from V and 7 bases from J, the gap between germline ends came to 18 bases. The germline V gene has CDR1 LNHDA and CDR2 SQIVND (reference sequence). This CDR3 is built from 15 residues. The CDR3: CASSPSGGAVNEQFF. CDR3 coding DNA: TGTGCCAGTAGTCCCTCGGGGGGCGCAGTAAATGAGCAGTTCTTC.

The J gene is TRBJ2-5, the V gene TRBV20-1; D not certain. Germline CDR1 is DFQATT and CDR2 is SNEGSKA (reference sequence). This CDR3 spans 13 amino acids. V was cut by 5 bases and J by 4 bases, with 14 bases left in between. The CDR3 loop reads CSAFDSLGETQYF. In DNA form, the CDR3 reads TGCAGTGCTTTCGACTCGCTGGGAGAGACCCAGTACTTC.

This chain joins TRBV20-1 and TRBJ1-5, with 7 bases fitting TRBD1. This CDR3 contains 15 residues. V lost 5 bases and J lost 5; bases outside the gene matches: 12. Germline CDR1 and CDR2: DFQATT and SNEGSKA (reference sequence). The CDR3 sequence is CSARKRDRVHQPQHF. The CDR3 nucleotides are TGCAGTGCTCGCAAGCGCGACAGGGTTCATCAGCCCCAGCATTTT.

The chain recombines TRBV7-9 with TRBJ1-5, with 7 bases aligning to TRBD1. This CDR3 has 22 residues. The V gene's germline CDR1 is SEHNR and CDR2 FQNEAQ (reference sequence). With V trimmed by 1 base and J by 4 bases, 25 bases remained unmatched. CDR3 in amino acids: CASSLGDHMRQGGFGFNQPQHF. DNA of the CDR3: TGTGCCAGCAGCTTAGGGGATCATATGAGACAGGGTGGGTTCGGATTTAATCAGCCCCAGCATTTT.

The chain carries TRBV12-3 or TRBV12-4 and TRBJ2-3, with 12 positions matching TRBD2. V lost 5 bases, J lost 4 bases, and 13 bases stayed unmatched. There are 18 residues in the CDR3. The CDR3 coding sequence is TGTGCCAGCAGTCGCCCCCGGACTAGCGGGACTGGAGCAGATACGCAGTATTTT. Amino acids: CASSRPRTSGTGADTQYF.

A few counts support this clonotype. The chain combines TRBV7-8 with TRBJ1-2; tentative D call: TRBD1 (5 bases). The V gene's germline CDR1 is SGHVS and CDR2 FQNEAQ. The germline V and J ends were trimmed by 1 base and 3 bases, with 12 bases remaining between them. The CDR3 consists of 15 residues. Written as DNA, the CDR3 is TGTGCCAGCAGCTTAGTTGGTCAGGGAGACTATGGCTACACCTTC. Protein: CASSLVGQGDYGYTF.

The chain links TRBV28 to TRBJ1-2; unclear D gene. The V gene's germline CDR1 is MDHEN and CDR2 SYDVKM. Trimming removed 6 bases from V and 7 bases from J, with 12 bases in between. There are 12 residues in the CDR3. In DNA form, the CDR3 reads TGTGCCAGCAGCCAGCCCCTCAGTGGCTACACCTTC. Protein product: CASSQPLSGYTF.

The chain is built from TRBV20-1 and TRBJ1-5; TRBD1 agrees at 10 bases. This CDR3 spans 15 amino acids. Germline-derived CDR1 and CDR2 are DFQATT and SNEGSKA (reference sequence). V was pared by 3 bases and J by 2 bases, with 4 bases of the junction left unmatched. The CDR3 coding sequence is TGCAGTGCTAGTCTCGGGACAGGGGGCAATCAGCCCCAGCATTTT. Translated, it gives CSASLGTGGNQPQHF.

The CDR3 region has the DNA TGTGCCATCAATCTACCCCGGACAGGGTATTCACCCCTCCACTTT. Translating gives CAINLPRTGYSPLHF. V is TRBV10-3 and J is TRBJ1-6, with 8 bases aligning to TRBD1. Germline V gene data show CDR1 as ENHRY and CDR2 as SYGVKD. This CDR3 has 15 amino acids. Losses at the gene ends were 7 bases for V and 8 bases for J; bases not matched to a gene: 10.